This T cell receptor beta chain comes out of a study of blood T cell repertoires in COVID-19 (dated by TCRdb to about 2020). General notes on the study: The collaborator samples originated in the United States, Italy and Spain and spanned the acute and convalescent phases of COVID-19. Subjects who had been exposed to COVID-19, were actively infected with it, or had recovered from it provided the deeply sampled blood TCRbeta repertoires that made up the dataset. The samples were drawn from the first 160 participants of the ongoing ImmuneRACE study and from more than 1,000 subjects provided by 6 global collaborators. Nearly every sample came with metadata listing a de-identified subject ID, COVID-19 status, age in years and sex. The prospective study material was composed of cDNA or gDNA derived from T cells, B-cell-depleted T cells, or PBMCs. The repertoires were made available in a free public database intended to serve as a resource for research on the immune response to SARS-CoV-2. Where available, HLA class I and class II types were taken from metadata supplied by the sample provider and were not determined by assay-based typing. Study-wide findings and limitations: The quantity of clinical and demographic metadata differed by source and by participant and was supplied without curation.

TCRbeta CDR3 regions were amplified from genomic DNA by means of the immunoSEQ Assay, a bias-controlled multiplex PCR. Turning to the authors' computational methods: The number of nucleated cells in each sample was estimated from the amplification of reference gene primers within the assay. Sequence reads were collapsed and filtered to measure the absolute abundance of every unique TCRbeta CDR3 rearrangement. For each sample, productive Simpson clonality was calculated by taking the square root of Simpson's diversity index across productive rearrangements. The source is immuneACCESS, and TCRdb retained only in-frame sequences with V and J called. Part of the clones is not carried over; for the studies checked, unresolved V genes explain less than half of this, and the remainder is unexplained. The V and J calls and clone size were taken over from that table, and D and trimming were inferred from the DNA. This sample comprises a few hundred thousand clones, 75% to 90% of them detected only once. The ten largest make up roughly 8.9% of the sample.

From the cysteine through the phenylalanine, the CDR3 covers 15 amino acids. Only the CDR3 DNA stays, 45 bases, in frame from base 1. A distance of 13 bases separates the germline ends of V and J, which lose 7 bases and 0 bases respectively. CDR1 SNHLY and CDR2 FYNNEI were looked up in the germline V gene. Concerning this clone itself: Its antigen is still unknown. Within one base of it there is no much larger clone, and no base qualities were kept.

Enrolling through a virtual design, the prospective study's participants ranged in age from roughly 18 to 100 years and lived across some 22 United States geographic areas. In the prospective study, cohorts were assigned on the basis of participant-reported clinical history obtained from a screening survey and a study questionnaire. For ImmuneRACE Cohort 3, a participant was defined as recovered based on two consecutive negative NP/OP PCR tests, clearance by a healthcare professional, or resolution of symptoms. Each participant in the prospective study had whole blood, serum and a nasopharyngeal or oropharyngeal swab collected by mobile phlebotomists. Participants in the prospective study had the option to provide additional blood draws and questionnaires over a roughly two-month period. Prospective study blood samples were shipped either frozen or at room temperature before DNA extraction.

This receptor was obtained from a woman between 40 and 50 years old who had recovered from COVID-19. Sequences were obtained from PBMCs or T cells enriched from blood (not recorded which). Here the chain combines TRBV2 and TRBJ1-3; a tentative D match to TRBD1 spans 6 bases. The CDR3 in this case is CASILDSNSGNTIYF. DNA sequence: TGTGCCAGCATCCTGGACAGTAACTCTGGAAACACCATATATTTT.